This record covers a single TCR beta chain. Enrolled through a virtual design, the participants were between roughly 18 and 90 years of age and came from roughly 22 US areas. This entry belongs to a study of blood T cell repertoires in COVID-19. Study background: The origin of the acute and convalescent COVID-19 samples was the United States, Italy and Spain.

Per the authors' pipeline: Cell counts per sample came from amplifying reference gene primers. The protocol was immunoSEQ multiplex PCR, while the TCRdb copy is restricted to in-frame clones and leaves out a portion. The V and J calls and clone size are taken from that table; D and trimming were inferred from the DNA. The repertoire holds about 260,000 clones, roughly four fifths seen once, with roughly 4% in the top ten. The ends were cut back, 4 bases at V and 0 bases at J, with 9 bases in the middle. Germline CDR1 is SGHDN and CDR2 is FVKESK. The CDR3 has 14 residues. The specimen sequenced was PBMCs or T cells enriched from blood (not recorded which). The chain combines TRBV14 with TRBJ1-1; D is ambiguous. The source is a man aged 25 to 45 with acute COVID-19. The CDR3 protein is CASSPRRLNTEAFF. The CDR3 DNA follows: TGTGCCAGCAGCCCCAGGCGCCTGAACACTGAAGCTTTCTTT. The full variable domain, completed using reference TRBV14 and TRBJ1-1, is EAGVTQFPSHSVIEKGQTVTLRCDPISGHDNLYWYRRVMGKEIKFLLHFVKESKQDESGMPNNRFLAERTGGTYSTLKVQPAELEDSGVYFCASSPRRLNTEAFFGQGTRLTVV.